Listed below are T cell receptor beta chains from one sample, sequenced in a study of shared clonotypes between healthy human individuals. The method was immunoSEQ multiplex PCR; TCRdb's version includes in-frame clones alone and lacks a portion of them. The sample yields roughly 1,100,000 clones, about 75% seen once. The source material was memory CD4+ T cells sorted from blood. The source of these receptors is a man younger than 35 in good health. The CDR3 runs from the conserved cysteine through the conserved F or W. Fields, in order: V gene, D gene, J gene, CDR3 protein. The D gene is left open where the match is weak.

>TRBV5-4|TRBD1|TRBJ2-5
CASSWPGQEGTQYF
>TRBV30|-|TRBJ2-7
CAWRSGYEQYF
>TRBV28|TRBD2|TRBJ2-1
CASTKSLAGGIAEQFF
>TRBV7-2|-|TRBJ2-2
CASSFSGNTGELFF
>TRBV6-1|-|TRBJ2-4
CASSESAGHKIAKNIQYF
>TRBV6-5|TRBD2|TRBJ2-7
CASRRTSGTYEQYF
>TRBV27|TRBD2|TRBJ2-1
CASRSVPGTNNEQFF
>TRBV7-2|-|TRBJ2-3
CASSLRGGLTDTQYF
>TRBV4-3|TRBD2|TRBJ2-3
CASSQGYSGGRDTQYF
>TRBV10-2|-|TRBJ2-2
CASSPTAPNTGELFF
>TRBV7-8|-|TRBJ2-5
CASSTQGPGTQYF
>TRBV10-3|-|TRBJ2-7
CASTPTEEQYF
>TRBV19|-|TRBJ1-6
CASSIEGNSPLHF
>TRBV5-5|TRBD1|TRBJ2-7
CASSLGGQGYEQYF
>TRBV6-6|-|TRBJ2-7
CASAVGFEQYF
>TRBV6-1|-|TRBJ1-6
CASSESYGQRNSPLHF
>TRBV19|TRBD1|TRBJ1-5
CASRDRDAYQPQHF
>TRBV29-1|-|TRBJ1-2
CSVGMGGGGYTF
>TRBV13|TRBD1|TRBJ2-3
CASSSRGQGRDTQYF
>TRBV6-5|-|TRBJ2-1
CASSLAQTSSGEQFF
>TRBV11-2|-|TRBJ2-3
CASSFGGARDTQYF
>TRBV18|-|TRBJ2-7
CASSPPASAYEQYF